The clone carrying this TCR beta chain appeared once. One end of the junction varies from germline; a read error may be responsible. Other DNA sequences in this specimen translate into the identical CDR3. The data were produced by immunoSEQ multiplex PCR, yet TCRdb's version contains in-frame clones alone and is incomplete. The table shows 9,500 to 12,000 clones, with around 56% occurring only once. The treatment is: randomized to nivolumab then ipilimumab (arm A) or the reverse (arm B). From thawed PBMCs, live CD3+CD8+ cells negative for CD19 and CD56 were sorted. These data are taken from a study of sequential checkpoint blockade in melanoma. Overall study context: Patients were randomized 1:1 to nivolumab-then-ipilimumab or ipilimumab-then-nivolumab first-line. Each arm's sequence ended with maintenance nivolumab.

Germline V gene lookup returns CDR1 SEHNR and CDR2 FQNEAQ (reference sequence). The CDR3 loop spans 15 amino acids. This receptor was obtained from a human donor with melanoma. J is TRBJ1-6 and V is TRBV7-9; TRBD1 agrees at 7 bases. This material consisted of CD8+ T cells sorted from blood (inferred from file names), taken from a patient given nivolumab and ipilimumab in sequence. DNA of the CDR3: TGTGCCAGCAGCCCACGGGACAGAAATAATTCCCCCCTCCACTTT. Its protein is CASSPRDRNNSPLHF.